This TCR beta chain was captured by sequencing in a study of response to subunit inactivated influenza vaccine. Study-level results: Researchers suggested that each seasonal influenza vaccination recruits few new T cells.

Germline CDR1 and CDR2: ENHRY and SYGVKD. V lost 0 bases and J lost 2, with 9 bases in between. The CDR3 runs to 15 residues. On this clonotype itself: The antigen remains unidentified.

Via MiXCR, TCRdb re-called the RT-PCR reads, giving one row per CDR3 protein. In the table there are 600,000 to 850,000 distinct CDR3 sequences, 12% to 15% of which are singletons. The TCR sequence derives from a man aged 45-60 years who received an inactivated influenza vaccine. The chain recombines TRBV10-3 with TRBJ2-3, with D tentatively TRBD2 (6 bases). The source material was PBMCs from blood, sampled roughly 15 days before vaccination. CDR3 in amino acids: CAISESRGVTDTQYF. The CDR3 nucleotides are TGTGCCATCAGTGAGTCGCGCGGGGTCACAGATACGCAGTATTTT.